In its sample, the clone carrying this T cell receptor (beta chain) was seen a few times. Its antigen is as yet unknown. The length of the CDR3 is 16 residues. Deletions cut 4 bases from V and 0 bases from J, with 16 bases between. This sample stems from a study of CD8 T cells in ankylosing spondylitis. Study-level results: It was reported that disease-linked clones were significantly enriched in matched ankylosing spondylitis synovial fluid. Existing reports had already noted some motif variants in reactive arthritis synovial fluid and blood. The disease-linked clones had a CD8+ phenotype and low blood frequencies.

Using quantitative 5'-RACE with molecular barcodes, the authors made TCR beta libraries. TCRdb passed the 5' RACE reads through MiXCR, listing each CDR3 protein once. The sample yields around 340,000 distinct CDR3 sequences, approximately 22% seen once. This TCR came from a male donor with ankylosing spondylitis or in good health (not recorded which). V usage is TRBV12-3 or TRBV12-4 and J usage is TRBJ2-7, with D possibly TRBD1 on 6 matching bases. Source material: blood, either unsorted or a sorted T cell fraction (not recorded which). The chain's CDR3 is CASSYLGTPFSYEQYF. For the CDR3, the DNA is TGTGCCAGCAGTTACCTCGGGACACCTTTCTCCTACGAGCAGTACTTC.